One sample yielded the 18 T cell receptor beta chains listed below, sequenced in a study of tumor and adjacent non-tumor tissue in lung cancer. The library came from three nested PCR rounds adapted from ARM-PCR protocols. TCRdb reprocessed the multiplex PCR reads via MiXCR and lists one record per CDR3 protein. Of under 75,000 distinct CDR3 sequences listed, around two thirds are singletons. This sample's RNA came from whole unsorted tissue. The normal lung tissue was taken more than 3 cm from the tumor edge. The sequenced sample consisted of distant non-tumor lung tissue. These receptors all come from a woman aged 45-60 years with non-small cell lung cancer.

This clonotype was seen at least ten times. This sequence joins TRBV28 and TRBJ2-1; no clear D. Per the germline V gene, CDR1 is MDHEN and CDR2 is SYDVKM. This CDR3 has 11 amino acids. V was pared by 2 bases and J by 12 bases, with 8 bases between. This CDR3 reads CASSLGFLQFF. As DNA, the CDR3 is TGTGCCAGCAGTTTAGGTTTCTTGCAGTTCTTC.

This clonotype showed up just once. In this CDR3 the conserved last residue, phenylalanine or tryptophan, is missing, so a read error is likely. This chain connects TRBV11-2 to TRBJ2-7; 8 nucleotides align to TRBD1. The length of the CDR3 is 15 residues. V dropped 5 bases and J dropped 2; count of bases not matched to a gene: 8. The V gene's germline CDR1 is SGHAT and CDR2 FQNNGV. The CDR3 loop is CASSPGTGRTYEQYL. The CDR3 coding sequence is TGTGCCAGCAGCCCGGGGACAGGTCGGACCTACGAGCAGTACCTC.

This sequence joins TRBV6-2 or TRBV6-3 and TRBJ2-1; possibly TRBD2 for D (6 bases). The germline CDR1 and CDR2 sequences are MNHEY and SVGEGT. The CDR3 totals 15 residues. The CDR3 sequence is CVSSYSRTTSNEQFF. The CDR3 DNA sequence: TGTGTCAGTAGTTATAGTAGGACTACTTCCAATGAGCAGTTCTTC.

In its sample, this clonotype was seen a few times. The rearrangement uses TRBV7-9 and TRBJ2-1, with 7 positions matching TRBD2. J was trimmed by 7 bases and V by 3 bases; bases with no gene match: 9. CDR1 is SEHNR, CDR2 FQNEAQ, per germline (reference sequence). The CDR3 is made up of 15 amino acids. The CDR3 DNA is TGTGCCAGCAGCTTGACGACTAGCTGGGGGAATGAGCAGTTCTTC. The encoded protein is CASSLTTSWGNEQFF.

As to this clonotype: Likely a read error: the CDR3 ends without its conserved phenylalanine or tryptophan. Because the CDR3's place on the DNA is in doubt, the DNA is left out and the CDR3 is given as listed by TCRdb. This chain links TRBV29-1 with TRBJ2-1; the table's D call, TRBD2, has no DNA check behind it. Per the germline V gene, CDR1 is SQVTM and CDR2 is ANQGSEA. The CDR3 spans 14 residues, counting both ends. CDR3 in amino acids: CSVRTSGVNNEQFS.

On this clonotype itself: This clone may be a read error of a much larger clone one base away. The V and J genes are TRBV12-3 or TRBV12-4 and TRBJ2-3, with 9 bases that match TRBD2. This CDR3 comprises 18 residues. V dropped 4 bases and J dropped 0; count of bases not matched to a gene: 11. This CDR3 is CASSSPSGACSSTDTQYF. The CDR3 nucleotides read TGTGCCAGCAGTTCTCCTAGCGGGGCCTGTTCGAGCACAGATACGCAGTATTTT.

As regards this clonotype: The CDR3 does not end in the conserved phenylalanine or tryptophan, so this is likely a read error. The chain has TRBV20-1 and TRBJ2-7; 14 nucleotides match TRBD2. The CDR3 sequence is 16 residues long. The germline CDR1 and CDR2 sequences are DFQATT and SNEGSKA (reference sequence). CDR3 bases: TGCAGAGCATATCTAGGGGGGACTAGCGGGAGTTACGAGCAGTACCTC. This gives the protein CRAYLGGTSGSYEQYL.

Note on this clonotype: In this CDR3 the conserved last residue, phenylalanine or tryptophan, is missing, so a read error is likely. This chain uses TRBV20-1 with TRBJ2-3; D tentatively reads TRBD1 or TRBD2 (6 bases each). CDR3 length: 17 residues. CDR1 is DFQATT, CDR2 SNEGSKA, per germline (reference sequence). CDR3 amino acids: CGAGGGRQGDSTDTQYY. In DNA, the CDR3 is TGCGGTGCTGGAGGGGGGAGGCAGGGCGATAGCACAGATACGCAGTATTAT.

A word on this clonotype: This may be a read error: a much more frequent sequence differs by one nucleotide. The CDR3 DNA reads as TGCGCCAGCAGCCATCCGGGACAGGGGTTATCTGAGCAGTTCTTC. Its protein is CASSHPGQGLSEQFF. The chain combines TRBV4-1 with TRBJ2-1; 10 bases are a match to TRBD1. This CDR3 comprises 15 residues. V shed 3 bases and J 9 bases; nucleotides not matched to a gene: 8. CDR1 is MGHRA and CDR2 is YSYEKL in the germline V gene.

The chain uses TRBV6-1 and TRBJ2-1, with 10 bases aligning to TRBD2. Per germline, CDR1 MNHNS and CDR2 SASEGT. The CDR3 is 15 amino acids. The V gene end was trimmed by 9 bases and the J gene end by 9 bases; junction bases not matched to a gene: 14. CDR3 sequence (DNA): TGTGCCAGGAGTCTAGCGGGAGCGCCTGAAGTTGAGCAGTTCTTC. Protein: CARSLAGAPEVEQFF.

This clonotype was recorded once. The chain recombines TRBV6-2 or TRBV6-3 with TRBJ2-7, with 7 bases matching TRBD2. The germline V gene encodes CDR1 MNHEY and CDR2 SVGEGT. This CDR3 is 14 amino acids long. The CDR3 is CVNSPAGGSREQYF. The CDR3, as DNA: TGTGTCAACAGTCCTGCCGGCGGGAGTCGCGAGCAGTACTTC.

The chain recombines TRBV20-1 with TRBJ1-3; no clear D gene. The CDR3 runs 15 residues. The V end was cut by 3 bases, the J end by 0 bases, with 12 bases between. Germline V CDR1 and CDR2: DFQATT, SNEGSKA (reference sequence). CDR3 in DNA: TGCAGTGCTAGCGCATGGGCTGTCTCTGGAAACACCATATATTTT. This translates into CSASAWAVSGNTIYF.

This clonotype was seen just once. The gene calls are TRBV27 and TRBJ2-3; 11 positions agree with TRBD2. The germline CDR1 and CDR2 sequences are MNHEY and SMNVEV (reference sequence). Unmatched junction bases numbered 5, after V lost 8 bases and J lost 4 bases. The CDR3 spans 14 residues. The CDR3 DNA reads as TGTGCCAGCCGTAGCGGGAGGGCGGCAGATACGCAGTATTTT. It specifies CASRSGRAADTQYF.

Points on this clonotype: A much larger clone lies one base from this, so it may be a read error. The chain combines TRBV4-1 with TRBJ1-2; D unclear. Germline CDR1 and CDR2: MGHRA and YSYEKL. This CDR3 has 15 residues. CDR3 loop: CASNQVVSENYGYTF. CDR3 DNA: TGCGCCAGCAACCAAGTGGTTTCAGAAAACTATGGCTACACCTTC.

This clonotype showed up just a few times. This sequence joins TRBV27 and TRBJ2-7, with D unresolved. Trimming took off 4 bases at V and 4 bases at J, with 11 bases between the two ends. This CDR3 has 13 amino acids. CDR1 is MNHEY and CDR2 is SMNVEV in the germline V gene (reference sequence). CDR3 in amino acids: CASSSIAYYEQYF. The CDR3 coding sequence is TGTGCCAGCAGTTCCATTGCTTATTACGAGCAGTACTTC.

With respect to this clonotype: At one end the junction does not follow the germline gene, possibly because of a read error. The V and J genes are TRBV29-1 and TRBJ2-1; the D gene is possibly TRBD1 (6 bases). The CDR3 extends over 12 amino acids. CDR1 and CDR2 from the germline V gene are SQVTM and ANQGSEA. The CDR3 protein is CSVEHRAVEHFF. CDR3 nucleotides: TGCAGCGTTGAACACAGGGCAGTTGAGCACTTCTTT.

Details on this clonotype: The germline gene is not matched at one end of the junction; a read error may be the cause. The rearrangement uses TRBV24-1 and TRBJ2-3, with unresolved D. CDR1 KGHDR and CDR2 SFDVKD come from the germline V gene. The CDR3 runs to 15 residues. The CDR3 here is CGTSDPRASPDTQYF. CDR3 coding DNA: TGTGGCACCAGTGATCCCCGCGCTTCTCCAGATACGCAGTATTTT.

The chain employs TRBV10-3 and TRBJ2-1; TRBD1 is a possible D gene (7 bases). This CDR3 comprises 14 residues. The V end was cut by 9 bases, the J end by 6 bases, with 18 bases between. Germline V gives CDR1 ENHRY, CDR2 SYGVKD. As DNA, the CDR3 is TGTGCCATAGGGCGGGGACAGCATGCCAATGAGCAGTTCTTC. This gives the protein CAIGRGQHANEQFF.